Described below is a single T cell receptor beta chain sequence and its context. The CDR3 consists of 14 residues. V lost 10 bases and J lost 9, with 22 bases in between. This specimen belongs to a study of shared T cell receptors in the human thymus. Profiled with immunoSEQ multiplex PCR; TCRdb holds only in-frame clones, not every one. The sample lists about 610,000 clones, roughly 90% seen once, with roughly 0.0097% in the top ten. These data are also associated with another study on human thymus T cells. As that study records: From resections taken during corrective heart surgery, the thymus tissue was obtained. Both thymic and peripheral blood repertoires showed apparently biased V and J usage. Related research described strongly overlapping thymic repertoires in unrelated people.

The sequence was obtained from a boy under two years old with a congenital heart defect. The sequencing sample was made of thymocytes. The chain uses TRBV23-1 and TRBJ1-5; D uncertain. TRBV23-1 is an ORF, and what it does is uncertain. The CDR3 reads CATLLGHPGGPQHF. The CDR3 DNA is TGCGCCACCCTCCTCGGCCACCCCGGCGGGCCCCAGCATTTT.